The 27 T cell receptor beta chains given below trace back to one sample, sequenced in a study of spatial heterogeneity in lung cancer. Time point of the sample: sample taken at primary tumor resection. The authors sequenced whole RNA from tumor, nontumor lung or frozen PBMC without sorting. TCRdb re-derived calls from the 5' RACE reads in MiXCR, one entry per CDR3 protein. This sample has 6,000 to 9,500 distinct CDR3 sequences, with around 5.9% found just once. This specimen was PBMCs, taken at surgery. These receptors originate from a male donor with early-stage non-small cell lung cancer.

This clonotype was counted at least ten times. This chain uses TRBV12-3 or TRBV12-4 with TRBJ2-6, with D perhaps TRBD1 or TRBD2 (6 bases each). The CDR3 totals 16 residues. Trimming shortened V by 3 bases and J by 4 bases, and 13 bases separated the two germline ends. The CDR3 region has the DNA TGTGCCAGCAGTTTTCTGGGGGGCTCCGGGGCCAACGTCCTGACTTTC. This encodes CASSFLGGSGANVLTF.

In this sample, this clonotype turned up many times. V gene TRBV29-1 combines with J gene TRBJ1-4; TRBD1 is a possible D gene (5 bases). Per germline, CDR1 SQVTM and CDR2 ANQGSEA. This CDR3 has 13 amino acids. Trimming removed 0 bases from V and 5 bases from J, with 7 bases in between. The chain's CDR3 is CSVEEWGNEKLFF. The DNA of the CDR3 is TGCAGCGTTGAAGAGTGGGGGAATGAAAAACTGTTTTTT.

This clonotype came up many times. The rearrangement joins TRBV5-6 to TRBJ2-7; D may match TRBD1 or TRBD2 (6 bases each). V was cut by 1 base and J by 6 bases, with 11 bases left in between. Germline CDR1 is SGHDT and CDR2 is YYEEEE. The CDR3 spans 13 residues. CDR3: CASSLRGTREQYF. CDR3 nucleotides: TGTGCCAGCAGCTTGAGGGGGACTCGCGAGCAGTACTTC.

This clonotype turned up a few times. The rearrangement links TRBV30 to TRBJ2-2; D uncertain. V was cut by 1 base and J by 6 bases, with 3 bases left in between. CDR1 and CDR2 from the germline V gene are GTSNPN and SVGIG (reference sequence). The CDR3 runs 11 residues. The CDR3 spells CAWSEPGELFF. The CDR3 nucleotides read TGTGCCTGGAGTGAGCCCGGGGAGCTGTTTTTT. Supplemented by reference TRBV30 and TRBJ2-2, the full variable domain reads SQTIHQWPATLVQPVGSPLSLECTVEGTSNPNLYWYRQAAGRGLQLLFYSVGIGQISSEVPQNLSASRPQDRQFILSSKKLLLSDSGFYLCAWSEPGELFFGEGSRLTVL.

This clonotype was detected many times. This sequence joins TRBV5-6 and TRBJ2-5; the D gene is possibly TRBD1 (5 bases). Trimming left V 4 bases short and J 2 bases short, with 18 bases between. The CDR3 spans 16 residues. Looked up from germline, CDR1 is SGHDT and CDR2 is YYEEEE. The CDR3 DNA sequence: TGTGCCAGCAGCGCGAATGACATGGGGCTTCAAGAGACCCAGTACTTC. Translation: CASSANDMGLQETQYF.

Ten or more counts support this clonotype. The V gene is TRBV28, the J gene TRBJ2-7, with 8 bases identical to TRBD2. Trimming cost V 6 bases and J 3 bases; bases outside gene matches: 7. The CDR3 covers 14 residues. Germline CDR1 and CDR2: MDHEN and SYDVKM. As DNA, the CDR3 is TGTGCCAGCAGCCCAAGGACTAGCATCTACGAGCAGTACTTC. Translating it yields CASSPRTSIYEQYF.

In the case of this clonotype: A much larger clone is a single base away; this may be a read error. This chain joins TRBV19 and TRBJ1-2; D gene uncertain. The CDR3 is made up of 14 amino acids. Germline V CDR1 and CDR2: LNHDA, SQIVND (reference sequence). The CDR3 DNA reads as TGTGCCAGTAGTATAGTTGCGGCTAACTATGACTACACCTTC. Translation gives CASSIVAANYDYTF.

This clonotype was counted ten times or more. The chain carries TRBV20-1 and TRBJ1-1; maybe TRBD1 (6 bases). The CDR3 loop spans 13 amino acids. V lost 3 bases and J lost 0, with 8 bases in between. Germline values: CDR1 DFQATT, CDR2 SNEGSKA (reference sequence). Here the CDR3 reads CSARDRMNTEAFF. CDR3 nucleotide sequence: TGCAGTGCTAGGGACAGAATGAACACTGAAGCTTTCTTT.

This clonotype was observed at least ten times. The chain employs TRBV24-1 and TRBJ1-2; D is unclear. The V gene lost 4 bases and the J gene lost 3 bases, with 8 bases spanning the gap. Looked up from germline, CDR1 is KGHDR and CDR2 is SFDVKD. The CDR3 is made up of 13 amino acids. The CDR3 spells CATSEGYDYGYTF. The CDR3 nucleotides read TGTGCCACCAGTGAGGGGTATGACTATGGCTACACCTTC.

This clonotype was detected ten times or more. The V call is TRBV4-3, the J call TRBJ2-7, with a weak D call TRBD1 (5 bases). With 4 bases removed from V and 0 bases from J, the gap between germline ends came to 13 bases. Germline V CDR1 and CDR2: LGHNA, YSLEER. The CDR3 is 15 amino acids. DNA for the CDR3: TGCGCCAGCAGCCTGACAGTTATATCCTCCTACGAGCAGTACTTC. This translates into CASSLTVISSYEQYF.

The V and J genes are TRBV5-1 and TRBJ2-5; D is ambiguous. The germline CDR1 and CDR2 sequences are SGHRS and YFSETQ. This CDR3 has 12 amino acids. V lost 1 base, J lost 3 bases, and 4 bases lay in between. CDR3 sequence reads: CASSLSEETQYF. In DNA form, the CDR3 reads TGCGCCAGCAGCTTGTCGGAAGAGACCCAGTACTTC.

This clonotype was picked up many times. The gene calls are TRBV20-1 and TRBJ1-1, with 9 positions matching TRBD1. In germline, CDR1 is DFQATT, CDR2 SNEGSKA (reference sequence). V dropped 6 bases and J dropped 1; count of bases not matched to a gene: 15. The CDR3 is made up of 17 amino acids. The CDR3 is CSAVTPTGGYGNTEAFF. CDR3 coding DNA: TGCAGTGCCGTAACTCCTACAGGGGGCTATGGGAACACTGAAGCTTTCTTT.

At least ten counts were recorded for this clonotype. The chain has TRBV20-1 and TRBJ2-3, with 14 nucleotides matching TRBD2. The trim removed 6 bases at V and 4 bases at J, leaving 9 bases unmatched. The CDR3 is 16 residues long. The germline V gene encodes CDR1 DFQATT and CDR2 SNEGSKA (reference sequence). The CDR3 is CSADGTSGSVPDTQYF. Here the CDR3 DNA reads TGCAGTGCGGACGGGACTAGCGGGAGTGTCCCAGATACGCAGTATTTT.

This clonotype was seen at least ten times. The rearrangement uses TRBV19 and TRBJ1-4; the D is unclear. The CDR3 is 17 residues long. Germline lookup yields CDR1 LNHDA and CDR2 SQIVND (reference sequence). Deletions cut 7 bases from V and 6 bases from J, with 24 bases between. For the CDR3, the DNA is TGTGCCAGTACCTCGGCCCCCGAGACGTACCTGGATGAAAAACTGTTTTTT. Residues: CASTSAPETYLDEKLFF.

This clonotype was seen ten or more times. The chain is built from TRBV5-1 and TRBJ2-5; the match to TRBD1 covers 7 bases. Unmatched junction bases numbered 5, after V lost 1 base and J lost 5 bases. The CDR3 spans 14 residues. Germline CDR1 is SGHRS and CDR2 is YFSETQ. The CDR3 DNA sequence: TGCGCCAGCAGCTTGAGACAGGGATATGAGACCCAGTACTTC. Its protein product is CASSLRQGYETQYF. Full variable domain (outside the CDR3, taken from reference TRBV5-1 and TRBJ2-5): KAGVTQTPRYLIKTRGQQVTLSCSPISGHRSVSWYQQTPGQGLQFLFEYFSETQRNKGNFPGRFSGRQFSNSRSEMNVSTLELGDSALYLCASSLRQGYETQYFGPGTRLLVL.

This clonotype came up a few times. The chain has TRBV10-3 and TRBJ2-7, with 9 bases identical to TRBD1. CDR1 is ENHRY and CDR2 is SYGVKD in the germline V gene. This CDR3 is built from 13 residues. J was trimmed by 4 bases and V by 5 bases; bases with no gene match: 3. CDR3 nucleotides: TGTGCCATCAGTCGGGACAGGGAATACGAGCAGTACTTC. This codes for CAISRDREYEQYF.

This clonotype turned up a few times. J is TRBJ1-4 and V is TRBV5-1; TRBD1 might be the D (6 bases). Deletions cut 4 bases from V and 10 bases from J, with 20 bases between. Germline assignment: CDR1 SGHRS and CDR2 YFSETQ. This CDR3 contains 15 residues. The CDR3 spells CASSPDRNYPRKLFF. Here the CDR3 DNA reads TGCGCCAGCAGCCCGGACAGAAACTATCCTCGAAAACTGTTTTTT.

This clonotype was detected ten times or more. The V call is TRBV10-1, the J call TRBJ2-3; tentative D call: TRBD2 (5 bases). Germline lookup yields CDR1 WNHNN and CDR2 SYGVQD (reference sequence). CDR3 length: 17 residues. V lost 6 bases and J 0 bases, leaving 19 bases between the germline ends. Here the CDR3 DNA reads TGCGCCAGCAGCGCCGGAGGACTGGGATCGAGCACAGATACGCAGTATTTT. It codes for CASSAGGLGSSTDTQYF.

In its sample, this clonotype was seen many times. The chain recombines TRBV20-1 with TRBJ1-6; D is undetermined. Germline V lookup: CDR1 DFQATT, CDR2 SNEGSKA (reference sequence). The V and J ends lost 0 bases and 7 bases respectively, with 10 bases between them. The CDR3 is made up of 14 amino acids. As DNA, the CDR3 is TGCAGTGCTAGAGACCCAACTTCAAATTCACCCCTCCACTTT. This encodes CSARDPTSNSPLHF.

This clonotype was seen ten or more times. The chain couples TRBV19 to TRBJ2-7; D is perhaps TRBD1 (6 bases). The germline V and J ends were trimmed by 5 bases and 3 bases, with 14 bases remaining between them. This CDR3 contains 14 residues. Germline CDR1 is LNHDA and CDR2 is SQIVND (reference sequence). CDR3 nucleotide sequence: TGTGCCAGTAGTGGCAGGGGCCCCTTCTACGAGCAGTACTTC. The encoded protein is CASSGRGPFYEQYF.

This clonotype was observed many times. The V gene is TRBV5-5, the J gene TRBJ1-6; D is uncertain. CDR1 and CDR2 from the germline V gene are SGHKS and YYEKEE (reference sequence). With 7 bases removed from V and 9 bases from J, the gap between germline ends came to 29 bases. This CDR3 has 18 amino acids. The CDR3 coding sequence is TGTGCCAGCCGCCGGGAAATGGCCTCCGGACGCTCTTCTTCACCCCTCCACTTT. This codes for CASRREMASGRSSSPLHF.

This clonotype was seen ten or more times. The rearrangement links TRBV6-6 to TRBJ2-3; D perhaps matches TRBD2 (6 bases). The CDR3 has 12 residues. Germline V lookup: CDR1 MNHNY, CDR2 SVGAGI (reference sequence). CDR3 region: CAVRGYTDTQYF. The CDR3 DNA sequence: TGTGCTGTGCGGGGTTACACAGATACGCAGTATTTT.

The rearrangement joins TRBV12-3 or TRBV12-4 to TRBJ1-2; TRBD1 is a possible D gene (6 bases). This CDR3 is built from 13 residues. Trimming stripped 2 bases from V and 8 bases from J, with 12 bases between. CDR3 DNA: TGTGCCAGCAGTTTAACAGGGCTGATCGGCTACACCTTC. As protein: CASSLTGLIGYTF.

This clonotype showed up many times. This chain uses TRBV28 with TRBJ2-3; 10 bases map to TRBD1. The CDR3 extends over 15 amino acids. Trimming cost V 5 bases and J 5 bases; bases outside gene matches: 7. Germline V gene lookup returns CDR1 MDHEN and CDR2 SYDVKM. This CDR3 reads CASSTRQGALDTQYF. CDR3 sequence (DNA): TGTGCCAGCAGTACCAGACAGGGGGCTTTAGATACGCAGTATTTT.

In its sample, this clonotype was seen many times. The chain links TRBV10-3 to TRBJ1-1; no firm D call. Per germline, CDR1 ENHRY and CDR2 SYGVKD. This CDR3 contains 15 residues. V was clipped by 3 bases and J by 5 bases, with 16 bases between them. The CDR3 sequence: CAISEPPRGKTEAFF. CDR3 nucleotides: TGTGCCATCAGTGAACCACCCAGAGGGAAGACTGAAGCTTTCTTT.

This clonotype came up many times. The V gene is TRBV12-3 or TRBV12-4, the J gene TRBJ1-2; perhaps TRBD1 as D (5 bases). The CDR3 is 13 residues long. Trimming pared 6 bases from V and 6 bases from J, leaving 14 bases between. The CDR3 nucleotides are TGTGCCAGCAGACGAAGCGCGGGGGATGGCTACACCTTC. This gives the protein CASRRSAGDGYTF.

This clonotype is labeled as medium-sized. V and J are TRBV7-9 and TRBJ2-7; 8 nucleotides align to TRBD2. V lost 3 bases and J lost 3; bases outside the gene matches: 4. CDR3 size: 14 residues. Germline CDR1 is SEHNR and CDR2 is FQNEAQ (reference sequence). CDR3 DNA sequence: TGTGCCAGCAGCTTTGGCGGGGGGATCTACGAGCAGTACTTC. This translates into CASSFGGGIYEQYF.